This passage covers 17 T cell receptor beta chains from one sample sequenced in a study of T cell repertoires in cytomegalovirus infection. From the reads, TCRdb called clonotypes with MiXCR, one entry per CDR3 protein. The sample shows 510,000 or so distinct CDR3 sequences, approximately 26% of them seen only once. Material for sequencing was PBMCs. These TCRs come from a human donor in good health (CMV status not recorded). Some clones in this sample may be carry-over from other donors' samples.

The chain recombines TRBV7-2 with TRBJ1-2, with TRBD1 as a possible D gene (5 bases). Trimming removed 0 bases from V and 3 bases from J, with 17 bases in between. Germline CDR1 is SGHTA and CDR2 is FQGNSA. The CDR3 sequence is 17 residues long. The CDR3 nucleotides are TGTGCCAGCAGCTTAGCCTCACTGGGACGGTCGTACTATGGCTACACCTTC. It yields the protein CASSLASLGRSYYGYTF.

This chain uses TRBV10-3 with TRBJ2-7; 9 nucleotides align to TRBD1. From germline, CDR1 is ENHRY and CDR2 SYGVKD. V was clipped by 6 bases and J by 6 bases; unmatched bases: 3. CDR3 length equals 12 residues. CDR3 coding DNA: TGTGCCATCAGCGGGACAGGGTTCGAGCAGTACGTC. Its protein product is CAISGTGFEQYV.

This clonotype was seen a few times. The chain recombines TRBV4-1 with TRBJ1-2; D gene ambiguous. Germline lookup yields CDR1 MGHRA and CDR2 YSYEKL. V lost 4 bases to trimming and J lost 4 bases, with 10 bases between them. The CDR3 length is 13 residues. CDR3 in amino acids: CASSPDNTYGYTF. The CDR3 DNA sequence: TGCGCCAGCAGCCCAGACAATACCTATGGCTACACCTTC.

This clonotype has a handful of counts. This rearrangement joins TRBV4-2 to TRBJ2-2, with 10 bases matching TRBD1. Germline CDR1 and CDR2: LGHNA and YNFKEQ. The CDR3 runs 15 residues. The junction had 4 bases not matched to a gene; V was cut back by 3 bases and J by 6 bases. This chain's CDR3 is CASSQGTGEAGELFF. The DNA for the CDR3 is TGTGCCAGCAGCCAGGGGACAGGGGAAGCCGGGGAGCTGTTTTTT.

The chain carries TRBV7-6 and TRBJ2-5; D gene uncertain. The CDR3 length is 12 residues. The V gene lost 3 bases and the J gene lost 3 bases, with 5 bases spanning the gap. Germline lookup yields CDR1 SGHVS and CDR2 FNYEAQ. The CDR3: CASSFTEETQYF. DNA of the CDR3: TGTGCCAGCAGCTTCACCGAAGAGACCCAGTACTTC.

The rearrangement joins TRBV30 to TRBJ2-5, with D possibly matching TRBD2 (6 bases). CDR1 is GTSNPN and CDR2 is SVGIG in the germline V gene (reference sequence). The CDR3 consists of 17 residues. The V gene lost 2 bases and the J gene lost 0 bases, with 19 bases spanning the gap. Here the CDR3 reads CAWSIARGGVYQETQYF. The CDR3 DNA sequence: TGTGCCTGGAGTATTGCCAGAGGCGGGGTGTACCAAGAGACCCAGTACTTC.

The chain uses TRBV11-2 and TRBJ2-3; TRBD2 might be the D (6 bases). This CDR3 region has 16 residues. The germline V gene encodes CDR1 SGHAT and CDR2 FQNNGV. Trimming took off 2 bases at V and 8 bases at J, with 20 bases between the two ends. CDR3 sequence (DNA): TGTGCCAGCAGCTTACAGGGACGGGGGAAGGAAGGTACGCAGTATTTT. Translated, it gives CASSLQGRGKEGTQYF.

J is TRBJ2-5 and V is TRBV7-2; 8 bases align to TRBD2. This CDR3 region has 14 residues. Germline V gene sequence: CDR1 SGHTA, CDR2 FQGNSA. The ends lost 2 bases at V and 6 bases at J; junction bases unmatched: 5. DNA for the CDR3: TGTGCCAGCAGCTTAACGGGAGGGGGAAAGACCCAGTACTTC. It translates to CASSLTGGGKTQYF.

This clonotype was observed a handful of times. The rearrangement uses TRBV6-2 or TRBV6-3 and TRBJ2-7, with D maybe TRBD2 (6 bases). Per germline, CDR1 MNHEY and CDR2 SVGEGT. With 7 bases removed from V and 2 bases from J, the gap between germline ends came to 18 bases. The CDR3 extends over 15 amino acids. CDR3 sequence reads: CASTRSRELAYEQYF. CDR3 coding DNA: TGTGCCAGCACCCGGAGTCGGGAGCTCGCCTACGAGCAGTACTTC.

This clonotype was counted between two and nine times. The chain recombines TRBV2 with TRBJ2-2; the D gene is possibly TRBD2 (6 bases). There are 16 residues in the CDR3. Trimming shortened V by 3 bases and J by 6 bases, and 17 bases separated the two germline ends. Germline CDR1 reads SNHLY; CDR2 reads FYNNEI. The CDR3 DNA is TGTGCCAGCAGTGATTGGAGGGAGTGGCTCCCCGGGGAGCTGTTTTTT. Its translation is CASSDWREWLPGELFF.

This chain links TRBV7-4 with TRBJ2-3; no clear D gene. Trimming took off 1 base at V and 2 bases at J, with 10 bases between the two ends. Germline CDR1 is SGHVT and CDR2 is SQSDAQ. This CDR3 is 15 amino acids long. The CDR3 nucleotides are TGTGCCAGCAGCTTAGTAGGTCTTTACACAGATACGCAGTATTTT. The encoded protein is CASSLVGLYTDTQYF.

The chain recombines TRBV7-2 with TRBJ2-3, with D possibly matching TRBD2 (5 bases). The CDR3 runs to 15 residues. In germline, CDR1 is SGHTA, CDR2 FQGNSA. V shed 2 bases and J shed 0 bases, with 9 bases lying between them. The CDR3 sequence is CASSLWRVSTDTQYF. CDR3 in DNA: TGTGCCAGCAGCTTATGGCGGGTTAGCACAGATACGCAGTATTTT.

The chain uses TRBV6-2 or TRBV6-3 and TRBJ2-2; 8 bases agree with TRBD2. The CDR3 sequence is 16 residues long. Germline V gives CDR1 MNHEY, CDR2 SVGEGT. The V gene end was trimmed by 2 bases and the J gene end by 3 bases; junction bases not matched to a gene: 5. Written as DNA, the CDR3 is TGTGCCAGCAGTTACGCGGGAGGTGGGGACACCGGGGAGCTGTTTTTT. Translating gives CASSYAGGGDTGELFF.

This clonotype has ten or more counts. The DNA for the CDR3 is TGTGCCAGCACCGGGACTAGCGGGAGCGATACGCAGTATTTT. Its protein is CASTGTSGSDTQYF. V usage is TRBV7-2 and J usage is TRBJ2-3, with 14 bases identical to TRBD2. CDR1 is SGHTA and CDR2 is FQGNSA in the germline V gene. The CDR3 runs to 14 residues. Trimming cost V 7 bases and J 6 bases; bases outside gene matches: 3.

This rearrangement joins TRBV4-3 to TRBJ2-7; 9 nucleotides match TRBD2. Germline lookup yields CDR1 LGHNA and CDR2 YSLEER. The V gene end was trimmed by 3 bases and the J gene end by 3 bases; junction bases not matched to a gene: 15. The CDR3 is 18 amino acids. CDR3 region: CASSQGSSGIPQSYEQYF. The CDR3 DNA is TGCGCCAGCAGCCAGGGATCTAGCGGGATCCCTCAAAGCTACGAGCAGTACTTC.

This clonotype has a count of ten or more. CDR3 loop: CASSFQHASNYGYTF. The DNA for the CDR3 is TGTGCCAGCAGCTTCCAACACGCCTCAAACTATGGCTACACCTTC. J is TRBJ1-2 and V is TRBV7-2; no clear D gene. Germline V gives CDR1 SGHTA, CDR2 FQGNSA. Trimming removed 3 bases from V and 2 bases from J, with 13 bases in between. This CDR3 contains 15 residues.

J is TRBJ1-2 and V is TRBV12-3 or TRBV12-4; tentative D call: TRBD1 (6 bases). V lost 6 bases and J 1 base, leaving 12 bases between the germline ends. The CDR3 loop spans 14 amino acids. CDR3 nucleotide sequence: TGTGCCAGCAGCAAGGACAGATTTAACTATGGCTACACCTTC. Translating it yields CASSKDRFNYGYTF.